Presented here are 21 T cell receptor beta chains from one specimen sequenced in a study of blood T cell repertoires in COVID-19. Method: immunoSEQ multiplex PCR; TCRdb's copy keeps in-frame clones and lacks some. The sample consists of over 100,000 clones, approximately 78% of them appearing once. Sequencing used peripheral blood. These receptors all stem from a man aged 65 to 85 with acute or convalescent COVID-19.

This rearrangement joins TRBV5-1 to TRBJ2-1, with 7 bases that match TRBD1. The CDR3 runs to 15 residues. Germline V gene sequence: CDR1 SGHRS, CDR2 YFSETQ. V shed 3 bases and J 8 bases; nucleotides not matched to a gene: 11. In DNA, the CDR3 is TGCGCCAGCAGCTATTGGACAGGCACACCGTATGAGCAGTTCTTC. Its translation is CASSYWTGTPYEQFF.

The V call is TRBV5-1, the J call TRBJ2-3, with 10 bases that match TRBD2. With 5 bases clipped from V and 3 bases from J, the junction kept 9 bases outside the gene matches. The CDR3 covers 16 residues. Germline V gene sequence: CDR1 SGHRS, CDR2 YFSETQ. The CDR3 protein is CASSPPGSGRTDTQYF. In DNA, the CDR3 is TGCGCCAGCAGTCCCCCTGGTAGCGGGAGGACAGATACGCAGTATTTT.

The chain employs TRBV29-1 and TRBJ1-2; 10 nucleotides align to TRBD1. V was clipped by 2 bases and J by 8 bases; unmatched bases: 5. CDR1 is SQVTM and CDR2 is ANQGSEA in the germline V gene. The CDR3 loop spans 13 amino acids. The CDR3 sequence: CSVERDRGRGYTF. The CDR3 DNA sequence: TGCAGCGTTGAAAGGGACAGGGGTAGGGGCTACACCTTC.

The genes are TRBV7-9 and TRBJ1-1; 7 positions match TRBD1. CDR1 and CDR2 from the germline V gene are SEHNR and FQNEAQ (reference sequence). The CDR3 has 14 residues. The V and J ends lost 5 bases and 0 bases, in that order; junction bases with no gene match: 3. This CDR3 is CASSTGAVNTEAFF. The DNA for the CDR3 is TGTGCCAGCAGCACAGGGGCGGTGAACACTGAAGCTTTCTTT. The variable domain in full, with the rest retrieved from reference TRBV7-9 and TRBJ1-1, is DTGVSQNPRHKITKRGQNVTFRCDPISEHNRLYWYRQTLGQGPEFLTYFQNEAQLEKSRLLSDRFSAERPKGSFSTLEIQRTEQGDSAMYLCASSTGAVNTEAFFGQGTRLTVV.

This chain joins TRBV6-5 and TRBJ2-6; TRBD2 is a possible D gene (5 bases). Germline V gene lookup returns CDR1 MNHEY and CDR2 SVGAGI. V was cut by 7 bases and J by 2 bases, with 12 bases left in between. The CDR3 is 15 residues long. The CDR3 bases are TGTGCCAGCAAGACCGGGGAAGCTGGGGCCAACGTCCTGACTTTC. It yields the protein CASKTGEAGANVLTF.

V usage is TRBV18 and J usage is TRBJ1-2, with 10 bases identical to TRBD1. The CDR3 is 17 amino acids. J lost 2 bases, V lost 6 bases, and 12 bases had no gene match. CDR1 and CDR2 (germline): KGHSH, LQKENI. CDR3: CASSALTRGQGNYGYTF. The DNA for the CDR3 is TGTGCCAGCTCTGCCTTAACCCGGGGACAGGGGAACTATGGCTACACCTTC. The variable domain in full, with the rest retrieved from reference TRBV18 and TRBJ1-2, is NAGVMQNPRHLVRRRGQEARLRCSPMKGHSHVYWYRQLPEEGLKFMVYLQKENIIDESGMPKERFSAEFPKEGPSILRIQQVVRGDSAAYFCASSALTRGQGNYGYTFGSGTRLTVV.

This chain joins TRBV19 and TRBJ2-5, with D possibly being TRBD2 (6 bases). The germline V gene encodes CDR1 LNHDA and CDR2 SQIVND (reference sequence). Trimming left V 6 bases short and J 4 bases short, with 18 bases between. This CDR3 comprises 15 residues. The CDR3 bases are TGTGCCAGTAGCCCCCGGAGGGATTGGCTAGAGACCCAGTACTTC. Amino acid sequence: CASSPRRDWLETQYF.

This clone was seen only a few times. The CDR3 reads CASIDGPGGNYNSPLHF. DNA of the CDR3: TGTGCCAGCATAGATGGGCCAGGGGGCAACTATAATTCACCCCTCCACTTT. The rearrangement uses TRBV28 and TRBJ1-6; 8 nucleotides line up with TRBD1. With V trimmed by 7 bases and J by 3 bases, 11 bases remained unmatched. Germline V gives CDR1 MDHEN, CDR2 SYDVKM. This CDR3 comprises 17 residues.

The chain employs TRBV5-5 and TRBJ2-2; 7 nucleotides match TRBD1. V trimming: 2 bases; J trimming: 6 bases; junction bases outside the gene matches: 7. There are 15 residues in the CDR3. Germline V gene sequence: CDR1 SGHKS, CDR2 YYEKEE (reference sequence). The CDR3 spells CASSLLLGTAGELFF. DNA of the CDR3: TGTGCCAGCAGCTTATTATTAGGGACAGCCGGGGAGCTGTTTTTT.

The chain uses TRBV28 and TRBJ2-4; 7 nucleotides line up with TRBD1. V dropped 5 bases and J dropped 4; count of bases not matched to a gene: 5. The CDR3 length is 14 residues. Germline V gene sequence: CDR1 MDHEN, CDR2 SYDVKM. CDR3 region: CASSPGTVKNIQYF. CDR3 nucleotides: TGTGCCAGCAGTCCCGGGACAGTAAAAAACATTCAGTACTTC.

The chain recombines TRBV5-6 with TRBJ2-7; 10 bases agree with TRBD1. CDR1 is SGHDT, CDR2 YYEEEE, per germline. The V gene end was trimmed by 4 bases and the J gene end by 1 base; junction bases not matched to a gene: 5. The CDR3 is 15 amino acids. Written as DNA, the CDR3 is TGTGCCAGCAGCCGGACGGGACAGGGGTCCTACGAGCAGTACTTC. This translates into CASSRTGQGSYEQYF. The whole variable domain, filled in from reference TRBV5-6 and TRBJ2-7, reads DAGVTQSPTHLIKTRGQQVTLRCSPKSGHDTVSWYQQALGQGPQFIFQYYEEEERQRGNFPDRFSGHQFPNYSSELNVNALLLGDSALYLCASSRTGQGSYEQYFGPGTRLTVT.

This clone appeared a few times. The chain combines TRBV28 with TRBJ2-3; D may be TRBD1 (6 bases). V was shortened by 4 bases and J by 2 bases, with 25 bases between the two germline ends. The CDR3 is 19 residues long. Germline V lookup: CDR1 MDHEN, CDR2 SYDVKM. In nucleotides, the CDR3 is TGTGCCAGCAGTTCGGGCGACAGGTTCAAAGAGGAAAACACAGATACGCAGTATTTT. This encodes CASSSGDRFKEENTDTQYF.

This chain joins TRBV5-1 and TRBJ2-7, with D perhaps matching TRBD2 (7 bases). V was clipped by 0 bases and J by 4 bases, with 14 bases between them. Germline-derived CDR1 and CDR2 are SGHRS and YFSETQ. The CDR3 is made up of 15 amino acids. The CDR3 region has the DNA TGCGCCAGCAGCTTGGGCGGGGGCCCTCAATACGAGCAGTACTTC. It specifies CASSLGGGPQYEQYF.

The chain couples TRBV5-1 to TRBJ2-3; D is undetermined. CDR1 and CDR2 from the germline V gene are SGHRS and YFSETQ. This CDR3 contains 15 residues. Between the trimmed V and J ends, which lost 0 bases and 6 bases, there was a span of 14 bases. The CDR3 DNA follows: TGCGCCAGCAGCTTGGAGGCAGGTTATGCGGATACGCAGTATTTT. Translated: CASSLEAGYADTQYF.

V and J are TRBV28 and TRBJ1-6, with 7 nucleotides matching TRBD1. Germline values: CDR1 MDHEN, CDR2 SYDVKM. J lost 7 bases, V lost 8 bases, and 5 bases had no gene match. This CDR3 contains 13 residues. DNA for the CDR3: TGTGCCAGCGGAAGACAGGGAAATTCACCCCTCCACTTT. It encodes CASGRQGNSPLHF. The complete variable domain, with remaining parts taken from reference TRBV28 and TRBJ1-6, reads DVKVTQSSRYLVKRTGEKVFLECVQDMDHENMFWYRQDPGLGLRLIYFSYDVKMKEKGDIPEGYSVSREKKERFSLILESASTNQTSMYLCASGRQGNSPLHFGNGTRLTVT.

The chain is built from TRBV6-6 and TRBJ2-3; D might be TRBD2 (7 bases). Trimming removed 6 bases at V and 3 bases at J, with 13 bases between. Germline V gene data show CDR1 as MNHNY and CDR2 as SVGAGI (reference sequence). The CDR3 has 14 amino acids. The CDR3 DNA is TGTGCCAGCAGACCGGAGGGGGGGACAGATACGCAGTATTTT. This translates into CASRPEGGTDTQYF.

The chain combines TRBV11-2 with TRBJ2-2; tentative D call: TRBD2 (6 bases). Germline CDR1 and CDR2: SGHAT and FQNNGV. CDR3 size: 12 residues. Trimming left V 6 bases short and J 9 bases short, with 11 bases between. The CDR3 reads CASRGGSRELFF. The CDR3 DNA reads as TGTGCCAGCAGGGGGGGTAGCAGGGAGCTGTTTTTT.

This chain uses TRBV9 with TRBJ1-2; possible D gene TRBD1, 5 bases. CDR1 SGDLS and CDR2 YYNGEE come from the germline V gene. The germline V and J ends were trimmed by 0 bases and 4 bases, with 13 bases remaining between them. CDR3 size: 15 residues. The CDR3 DNA sequence: TGTGCCAGCAGCGTAGATCCAGGGTCTAGCTATGGCTACACCTTC. Translation: CASSVDPGSSYGYTF.

The chain recombines TRBV29-1 with TRBJ2-7; a weak D match, TRBD2 (6 bases). V was clipped by 4 bases and J by 3 bases, with 13 bases between them. Germline V lookup: CDR1 SQVTM, CDR2 ANQGSEA. The CDR3 extends over 13 amino acids. The CDR3 DNA follows: TGCAGCGTTGCGGTTAGCGGCCGCTACGAGCAGTACTTC. Translating it yields CSVAVSGRYEQYF.

The chain combines TRBV14 with TRBJ1-3, with 7 nucleotides matching TRBD1. The germline V gene has CDR1 SGHDN and CDR2 FVKESK. The CDR3 totals 16 residues. V lost 4 bases, J lost 8 bases, and 14 bases stayed unmatched. Here the CDR3 reads CASSPRGWDRVYTIYF. DNA of the CDR3: TGTGCCAGCAGCCCCCGGGGTTGGGACAGAGTGTACACCATATATTTT.

The chain is built from TRBV24-1 and TRBJ2-5, with D unclear. The V end lost 4 bases, the J end lost 5 bases, and 16 bases lay between the germline ends. CDR1 is KGHDR, CDR2 SFDVKD, per germline. The CDR3 runs to 15 residues. CDR3 DNA: TGTGCCACCAGTGACACCCTAGGCCAGACGGAGACCCAGTACTTC. This sequence encodes CATSDTLGQTETQYF.